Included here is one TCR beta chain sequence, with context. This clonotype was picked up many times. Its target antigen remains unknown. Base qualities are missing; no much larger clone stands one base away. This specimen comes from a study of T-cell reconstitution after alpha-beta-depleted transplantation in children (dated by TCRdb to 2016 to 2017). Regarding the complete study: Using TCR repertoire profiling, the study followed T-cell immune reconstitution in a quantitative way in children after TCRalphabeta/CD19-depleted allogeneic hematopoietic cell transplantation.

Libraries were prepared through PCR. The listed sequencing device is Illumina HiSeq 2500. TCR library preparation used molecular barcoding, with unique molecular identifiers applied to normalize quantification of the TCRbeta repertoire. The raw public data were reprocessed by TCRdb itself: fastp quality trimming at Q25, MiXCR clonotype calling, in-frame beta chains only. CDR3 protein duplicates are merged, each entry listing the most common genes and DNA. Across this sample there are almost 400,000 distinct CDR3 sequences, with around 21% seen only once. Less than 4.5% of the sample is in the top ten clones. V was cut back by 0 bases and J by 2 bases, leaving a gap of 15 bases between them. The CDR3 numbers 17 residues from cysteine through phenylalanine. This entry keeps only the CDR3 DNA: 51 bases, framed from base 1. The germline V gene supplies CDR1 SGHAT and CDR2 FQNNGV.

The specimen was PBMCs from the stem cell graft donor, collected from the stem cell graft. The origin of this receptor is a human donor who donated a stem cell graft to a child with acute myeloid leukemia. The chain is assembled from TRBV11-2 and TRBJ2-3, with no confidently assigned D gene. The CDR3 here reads CASSLDRRPTNTDTQYF. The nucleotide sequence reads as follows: TGTGCCAGCAGCTTAGATAGAAGGCCCACGAACACAGATACGCAGTATTTT.